These 18 T cell receptor beta chains were all obtained from the same sample, sequenced in a study of OX40 agonist ivuxolimab in advanced cancers. Method: immunoSEQ multiplex PCR; TCRdb's copy keeps in-frame clones and lacks some. The table shows 75,000 to 95,000 clones, with 80% to 90% occurring only once. The specimen was CD4+ or CD8+ T cells sorted from blood, collected in a trial of the OX40 agonist ivuxolimab. These TCRs come from an adult with an advanced solid tumor such as melanoma, head and neck, liver or kidney cancer.

J is TRBJ1-3 and V is TRBV6-6; D remains unclear. Germline V gives CDR1 MNHNY, CDR2 SVGAGI (reference sequence). The CDR3 consists of 14 residues. Trimming took off 2 bases at V and 0 bases at J, with 5 bases between the two ends. The CDR3 protein is CASSYDTSGNTIYF. The CDR3 nucleotides read TGTGCCAGCAGTTACGACACCTCTGGAAACACCATATATTTT.

V gene TRBV2 combines with J gene TRBJ1-5; tentatively, D is TRBD1 (6 bases). V gave up 6 bases and J gave up 1 base, with 13 bases separating them. Germline loops: CDR1 SNHLY, CDR2 FYNNEI. The CDR3 covers 15 residues. The CDR3 loop is CASRKGDGSNQPQHF. In DNA, the CDR3 is TGTGCCAGCAGAAAGGGGGACGGGAGCAATCAGCCCCAGCATTTT.

The J gene is TRBJ1-4, the V gene TRBV19, with no clear D. Trimming removed 3 bases at V and 8 bases at J, with 10 bases between. Germline V gene lookup returns CDR1 LNHDA and CDR2 SQIVND (reference sequence). The CDR3 consists of 13 residues. The DNA of the CDR3 is TGTGCCAGTAGTATTCCCCCTGGGGAAAAACTGTTTTTT. Amino acids: CASSIPPGEKLFF.

The table lists this clone with a count of one. V usage is TRBV27 and J usage is TRBJ2-3; 10 bases line up with TRBD2. Germline V CDR1 and CDR2: MNHEY, SMNVEV (reference sequence). The CDR3 spans 15 residues. J was trimmed by 3 bases and V by 10 bases; bases with no gene match: 10. As DNA, the CDR3 is TGTGCCACTATGCTACTAGCGGGATCAACAGATACGCAGTATTTT. Residues: CATMLLAGSTDTQYF.

The V and J genes are TRBV5-1 and TRBJ1-3; D may be TRBD1 (6 bases). The CDR3 has 18 amino acids. CDR1 and CDR2 from the germline V gene are SGHRS and YFSETQ. V was pared by 2 bases and J by 0 bases, with 18 bases between. The CDR3 protein is CASSLQGPSVSSGNTIYF. CDR3 sequence (DNA): TGCGCCAGCAGCTTACAGGGACCGAGTGTTAGCTCTGGAAACACCATATATTTT. The full variable domain, rest sourced from reference TRBV5-1 and TRBJ1-3, is KAGVTQTPRYLIKTRGQQVTLSCSPISGHRSVSWYQQTPGQGLQFLFEYFSETQRNKGNFPGRFSGRQFSNSRSEMNVSTLELGDSALYLCASSLQGPSVSSGNTIYFGEGSWLTVV.

This clone has just a few counts. V is TRBV2 and J is TRBJ2-1; 7 bases agree with TRBD1. V gave up 4 bases and J gave up 4 bases; unmatched junction bases: 7. The V gene's germline CDR1 is SNHLY and CDR2 FYNNEI. The CDR3 loop spans 15 amino acids. This CDR3 is CASSAVQGVYNEQFF. The CDR3, as DNA: TGTGCCAGCAGTGCGGTCCAGGGGGTATACAATGAGCAGTTCTTC.

The V call is TRBV2, the J call TRBJ1-2, with a possible D match to TRBD1 (5 bases). The germline gives CDR1 SNHLY, CDR2 FYNNEI. This CDR3 has 15 residues. V dropped 3 bases and J dropped 4 bases, with 15 bases sitting between them. In nucleotides, the CDR3 is TGTGCCAGCAGTGAGGGATTACGGACATCCTATGGCTACACCTTC. Protein: CASSEGLRTSYGYTF.

The rearrangement joins TRBV18 to TRBJ2-2; 7 bases line up with TRBD2. Germline V CDR1 and CDR2: KGHSH, LQKENI. Trimming took 5 bases from V and 4 from J; bases not matched to a gene: 10. CDR3 length: 16 amino acids. CDR3 DNA sequence: TGTGCCAGCTCAGAGGAACTAGCGCTCGCCACCGGGGAGCTGTTTTTT. Its protein product is CASSEELALATGELFF.

The chain uses TRBV5-4 and TRBJ2-2; 8 positions match TRBD1. CDR3 length equals 16 residues. V lost 4 bases, J lost 7 bases, and 12 bases stayed unmatched. Germline CDR1 is SGHNT and CDR2 is YYREEE (reference sequence). CDR3 nucleotides: TGTGCCAGCAGCGTCCTAGACAGGGGAGGTGGCGGGGAGCTGTTTTTT. Protein product: CASSVLDRGGGGELFF. Full variable domain (outside the CDR3, taken from reference TRBV5-4 and TRBJ2-2): ETGVTQSPTHLIKTRGQQVTLRCSSQSGHNTVSWYQQALGQGPQFIFQYYREEENGRGNFPPRFSGLQFPNYSSELNVNALELDDSALYLCASSVLDRGGGGELFFGEGSRLTVL.

The sample holds a few counts of this clone. The chain combines TRBV15 with TRBJ1-1, with no clear D. CDR1 is LNHNV and CDR2 is YYDKDF in the germline V gene (reference sequence). This CDR3 has 14 residues. V was trimmed by 3 bases and J by 3 bases, leaving 11 bases between them. The CDR3 reads CATSRVQLDTEAFF. CDR3 nucleotide sequence: TGTGCCACCAGCAGGGTACAGCTAGACACTGAAGCTTTCTTT.

A note on this clone: It may be a read error: a sequence one base away is much more abundant. The chain has TRBV4-1 and TRBJ1-5, with a tentative D call TRBD1 (5 bases). Germline assignment: CDR1 MGHRA and CDR2 YSYEKL. The ends were cut back, 4 bases at V and 2 bases at J, with 12 bases in the middle. This CDR3 is built from 15 residues. CDR3 nucleotide sequence: TGCGCCAGCAGCCCCAAGGGGTATGGCAATCAGCCCCAGCATTTT. Amino acid sequence: CASSPKGYGNQPQHF.

This chain uses TRBV7-3 with TRBJ1-2; 7 bases agree with TRBD1. Germline V gene data show CDR1 as SGHTA and CDR2 as FQGTGA. This CDR3 region has 15 residues. With V trimmed by 4 bases and J by 1 base, 6 bases remained unmatched. This chain's CDR3 is CASSSSRDSNYGYTF. The CDR3 DNA reads TGTGCCAGCAGCTCCTCCCGGGACAGTAACTATGGCTACACCTTC.

The chain is built from TRBV2 and TRBJ2-2; D is perhaps TRBD1 or TRBD2 (6 bases each). CDR1 and CDR2 from the germline V gene are SNHLY and FYNNEI. This CDR3 has 14 residues. V lost 6 bases, J lost 4 bases, and 12 bases lay in between. CDR3 bases: TGTGCCAGCAGCGCCGGAGGGGGCACCGGGGAGCTGTTTTTT. It codes for CASSAGGGTGELFF. Combining the CDR3 with reference TRBV2 and TRBJ2-2 gives the whole variable domain EPEVTQTPSHQVTQMGQEVILRCVPISNHLYFYWYRQILGQKVEFLVSFYNNEISEKSEIFDDQFSVERPDGSNFTLKIRSTKLEDSAMYFCASSAGGGTGELFFGEGSRLTVL.

This clone was observed once. This chain links TRBV2 with TRBJ2-2; 10 bases agree with TRBD2. Germline assignment: CDR1 SNHLY and CDR2 FYNNEI. J was trimmed by 2 bases and V by 3 bases; bases with no gene match: 6. This CDR3 has 17 amino acids. CDR3 amino acids: CASSEASGRPNTGELFF. CDR3 bases: TGTGCCAGCAGTGAGGCTAGCGGGAGACCCAACACCGGGGAGCTGTTTTTT.

The rearrangement links TRBV28 to TRBJ2-7; D is possibly TRBD1 or TRBD2 (6 bases each). The CDR3 has 15 residues. Trimming took 5 bases from V and 0 from J, leaving 14 bases between them. Germline lookup yields CDR1 MDHEN and CDR2 SYDVKM. As DNA, the CDR3 is TGTGCCAGCAGTGGGGACGGGGGCCTCTCCTACGAGCAGTACTTC. Protein: CASSGDGGLSYEQYF.

This chain joins TRBV29-1 and TRBJ2-2; perhaps D is TRBD1 or TRBD2 (6 bases each). Trimming shortened V by 7 bases and J by 3 bases, and 21 bases separated the two germline ends. Germline lookup yields CDR1 SQVTM and CDR2 ANQGSEA. There are 16 residues in the CDR3. In DNA form, the CDR3 reads TGCAGCGGCGGGACAAGGGTGTCAGGGGACACCGGGGAGCTGTTTTTT. It translates to CSGGTRVSGDTGELFF.

The chain carries TRBV6-5 and TRBJ2-7; D possibly corresponds to TRBD1 (6 bases). Trimming cost V 5 bases and J 9 bases, with 17 bases left between them. Germline values: CDR1 MNHEY, CDR2 SVGAGI. CDR3 size: 13 residues. The CDR3 sequence is CASSEVYRVRQYF. CDR3 in DNA: TGTGCCAGCAGTGAAGTGTACAGGGTAAGGCAGTACTTC.

The chain joins TRBV5-4 to TRBJ1-2; D gene unclear. Germline CDR1 is SGHNT and CDR2 is YYREEE (reference sequence). The V end was cut by 7 bases, the J end by 3 bases, with 16 bases between. This CDR3 has 14 residues. CDR3 sequence: CASCLGRADYGYTF. The CDR3 nucleotides are TGTGCCAGCTGTCTCGGCCGGGCTGACTATGGCTACACCTTC. Full variable domain (rest looked up from reference TRBV5-4 and TRBJ1-2): ETGVTQSPTHLIKTRGQQVTLRCSSQSGHNTVSWYQQALGQGPQFIFQYYREEENGRGNFPPRFSGLQFPNYSSELNVNALELDDSALYLCASCLGRADYGYTFGSGTRLTVV.